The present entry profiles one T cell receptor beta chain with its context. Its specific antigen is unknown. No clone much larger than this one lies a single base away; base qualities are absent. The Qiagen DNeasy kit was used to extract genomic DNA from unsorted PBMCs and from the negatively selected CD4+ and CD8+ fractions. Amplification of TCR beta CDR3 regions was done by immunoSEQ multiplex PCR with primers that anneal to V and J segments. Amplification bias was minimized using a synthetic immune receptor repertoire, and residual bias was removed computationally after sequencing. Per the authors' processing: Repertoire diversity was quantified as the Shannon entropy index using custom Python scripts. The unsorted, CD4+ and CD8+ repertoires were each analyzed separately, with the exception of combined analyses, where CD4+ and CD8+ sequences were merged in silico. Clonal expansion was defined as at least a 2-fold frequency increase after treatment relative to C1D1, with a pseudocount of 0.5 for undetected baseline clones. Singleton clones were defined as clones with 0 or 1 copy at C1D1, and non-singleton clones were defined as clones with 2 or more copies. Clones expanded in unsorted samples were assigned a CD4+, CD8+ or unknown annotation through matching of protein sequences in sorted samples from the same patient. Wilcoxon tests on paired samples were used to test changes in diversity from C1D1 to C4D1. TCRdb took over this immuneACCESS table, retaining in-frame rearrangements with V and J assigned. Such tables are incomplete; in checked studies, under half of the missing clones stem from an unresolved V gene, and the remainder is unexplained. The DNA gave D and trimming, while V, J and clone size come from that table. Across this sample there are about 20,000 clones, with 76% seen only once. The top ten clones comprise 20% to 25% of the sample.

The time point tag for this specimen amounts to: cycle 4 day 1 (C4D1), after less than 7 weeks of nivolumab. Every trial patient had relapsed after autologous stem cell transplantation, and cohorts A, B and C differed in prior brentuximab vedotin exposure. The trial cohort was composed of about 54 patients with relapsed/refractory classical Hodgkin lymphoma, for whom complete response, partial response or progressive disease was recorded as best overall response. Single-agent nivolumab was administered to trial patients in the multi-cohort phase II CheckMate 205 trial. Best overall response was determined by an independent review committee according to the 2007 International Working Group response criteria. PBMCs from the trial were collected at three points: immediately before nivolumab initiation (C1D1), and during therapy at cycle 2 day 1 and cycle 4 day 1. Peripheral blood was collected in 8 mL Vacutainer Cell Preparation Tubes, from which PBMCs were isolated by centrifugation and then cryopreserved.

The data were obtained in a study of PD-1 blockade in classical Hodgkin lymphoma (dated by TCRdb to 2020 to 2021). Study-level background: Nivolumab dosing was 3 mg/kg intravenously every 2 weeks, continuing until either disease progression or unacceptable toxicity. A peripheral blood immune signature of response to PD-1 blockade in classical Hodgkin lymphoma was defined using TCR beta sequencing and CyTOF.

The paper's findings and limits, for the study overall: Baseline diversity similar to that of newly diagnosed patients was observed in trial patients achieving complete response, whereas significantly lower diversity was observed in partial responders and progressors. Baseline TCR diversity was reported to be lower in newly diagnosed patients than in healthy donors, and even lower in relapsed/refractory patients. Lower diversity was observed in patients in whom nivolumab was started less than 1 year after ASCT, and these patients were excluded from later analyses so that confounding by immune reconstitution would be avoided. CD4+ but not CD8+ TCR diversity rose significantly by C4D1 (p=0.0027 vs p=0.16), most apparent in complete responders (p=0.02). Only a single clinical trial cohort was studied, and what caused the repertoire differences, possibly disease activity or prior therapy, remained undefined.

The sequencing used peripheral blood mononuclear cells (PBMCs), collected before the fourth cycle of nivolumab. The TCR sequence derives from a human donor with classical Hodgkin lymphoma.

The nucleotide sequence reads TGTGCCAGCAGGGGGACCGATAAAGGCTATGGCTACACCTTC. The encoded protein is CASRGTDKGYGYTF. This sequence uses TRBV6-6 and TRBJ1-2; the D segment could be TRBD1, given 5 matching bases. The junction carries 15 bases between V and J, which are trimmed by 6 bases and 4 bases respectively. Based on the germline V gene (reference sequence), the CDR1 and CDR2 sequences are MNHNY and SVGAGI. Measured from the cysteine to the phenylalanine, the CDR3 is 14 residues long. The DNA shown is the 42-base CDR3, in frame from base 1.